Below are 10 T cell receptor beta chains sequenced from a single sample in a study of cytomegalovirus exposure and HLA in healthy donors. Repertoires were generated with immunoSEQ multiplex PCR, while TCRdb's copy carries only in-frame clones and drops some. The sample lists roughly 60,000 clones; 92% were seen once. The material sequenced was PBMCs. The receptors here all came from a woman between 18 and 30 years old in good health and CMV-seronegative.

The genes are TRBV5-6 and TRBJ2-3; D gene uncertain. There are 13 residues in the CDR3. CDR1 and CDR2 (germline): SGHDT, YYEEEE. Between the trimmed V and J ends, which lost 1 base and 6 bases, there was a span of 9 bases. CDR3 DNA: TGTGCCAGCAGCTTGCAGCGACGCGATACGCAGTATTTT. It specifies CASSLQRRDTQYF.

The J gene is TRBJ1-2, the V gene TRBV6-6; D perhaps matches TRBD1 (5 bases). Per germline, CDR1 MNHNY and CDR2 SVGAGI (reference sequence). The CDR3 totals 16 residues. Trimming removed 1 base at V and 3 bases at J, with 15 bases between. This CDR3 reads CASSYFSSSTDYGYTF. Written as DNA, the CDR3 is TGTGCCAGCAGTTACTTTTCCTCTTCGACAGACTATGGCTACACCTTC.

Concerning this clone itself: Its ends do not fully match the called genes, so a read error is possible. J is TRBJ2-2 and V is TRBV7-2, with 11 bases identical to TRBD2. This CDR3 spans 15 amino acids. Looked up from germline, CDR1 is SGHTA and CDR2 is FQGNSA. The CDR3 DNA reads TGTGCCAGCAGCCTAGCGGGGGGGAACACCGGGGAGCTGTTTTTT. It is translated as CASSLAGGNTGELFF.

The V and J genes are TRBV6-6 and TRBJ2-1; TRBD2 is a possible D gene (6 bases). The CDR3 consists of 11 residues. From germline, CDR1 is MNHNY and CDR2 SVGAGI (reference sequence). V was trimmed by 2 bases and J by 13 bases, leaving 9 bases between them. CDR3 protein: CASSYGGVQFF. The CDR3 nucleotides are TGTGCCAGCAGTTACGGCGGGGTTCAGTTCTTC.

CDR3 region: CASSQDPAPSGGGYGYTF. The CDR3 DNA follows: TGCGCCAGCAGCCAAGATCCCGCCCCCTCGGGGGGGGGCTATGGCTACACCTTC. The V call is TRBV4-1, the J call TRBJ1-2, with a weak D call TRBD1 (5 bases). Looked up from germline, CDR1 is MGHRA and CDR2 is YSYEKL. The CDR3 is made up of 18 amino acids. V lost 0 bases, J lost 4 bases, and 21 bases lay in between.

The genes are TRBV7-8 and TRBJ2-7; 13 bases are shared with TRBD2. This CDR3 comprises 17 residues. The germline CDR1 and CDR2 sequences are SGHVS and FQNEAQ. V gave up 5 bases and J gave up 3 bases; unmatched junction bases: 10. CDR3 sequence reads: CASSPPLTSGGIYEQYF. The CDR3 DNA is TGTGCCAGCAGCCCCCCCCTGACTAGCGGGGGGATCTACGAGCAGTACTTC.

J is TRBJ2-1 and V is TRBV28; TRBD2 aligns across 7 bases. CDR3 length: 16 amino acids. Per germline, CDR1 MDHEN and CDR2 SYDVKM. V lost 7 bases and J lost 5; bases outside the gene matches: 14. The CDR3 loop is CASMGGGAPANNEQFF. The CDR3 nucleotides are TGTGCCAGCATGGGGGGGGGAGCGCCGGCGAACAATGAGCAGTTCTTC.

The rearrangement uses TRBV28 and TRBJ1-4; no definite D call. V was shortened by 7 bases and J by 7 bases, with 22 bases between the two germline ends. The CDR3 consists of 16 residues. Per germline, CDR1 MDHEN and CDR2 SYDVKM. The CDR3 loop reads CASTNAGGPEGEKLFF. The CDR3 DNA sequence: TGTGCCAGCACCAATGCGGGAGGCCCGGAGGGTGAAAAACTGTTTTTT.

The chain recombines TRBV11-2 with TRBJ1-3, with 7 positions matching TRBD1. The length of the CDR3 is 17 residues. Germline loops: CDR1 SGHAT, CDR2 FQNNGV. Trimming took 1 base from V and 5 from J; bases not matched to a gene: 11. This chain's CDR3 is CASSLGQGDAWRNTIYF. The CDR3 nucleotides read TGTGCCAGCAGCTTAGGACAGGGCGACGCCTGGCGAAACACCATATATTTT. Together with reference TRBV11-2 and TRBJ1-3, the CDR3 gives the full variable domain: EAGVAQSPRYKIIEKRQSVAFWCNPISGHATLYWYQQILGQGPKLLIQFQNNGVVDDSQLPKDRFSAERLKGVDSTLKIQPAKLEDSAVYLCASSLGQGDAWRNTIYFGEGSWLTVV.

The chain couples TRBV11-2 to TRBJ2-2; tentative D call: TRBD1 (6 bases). V gave up 2 bases and J gave up 6 bases, with 16 bases separating them. Germline values: CDR1 SGHAT, CDR2 FQNNGV. This CDR3 contains 16 residues. CDR3: CASSLYRGQGAGELFF. The CDR3 region has the DNA TGTGCCAGCAGCTTATACCGGGGACAAGGAGCCGGGGAGCTGTTTTTT.